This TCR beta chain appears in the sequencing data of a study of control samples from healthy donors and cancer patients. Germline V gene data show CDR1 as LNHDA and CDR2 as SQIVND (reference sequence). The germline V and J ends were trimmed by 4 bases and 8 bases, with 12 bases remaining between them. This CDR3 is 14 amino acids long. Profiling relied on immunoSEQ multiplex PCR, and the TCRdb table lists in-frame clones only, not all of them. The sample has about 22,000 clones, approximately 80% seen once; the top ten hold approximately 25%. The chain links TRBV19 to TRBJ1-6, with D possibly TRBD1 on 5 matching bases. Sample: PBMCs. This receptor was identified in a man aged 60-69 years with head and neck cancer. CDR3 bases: TGTGCCAGTAGTACACCAGGGATGGATTCACCCCTCCACTTT. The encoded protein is CASSTPGMDSPLHF.